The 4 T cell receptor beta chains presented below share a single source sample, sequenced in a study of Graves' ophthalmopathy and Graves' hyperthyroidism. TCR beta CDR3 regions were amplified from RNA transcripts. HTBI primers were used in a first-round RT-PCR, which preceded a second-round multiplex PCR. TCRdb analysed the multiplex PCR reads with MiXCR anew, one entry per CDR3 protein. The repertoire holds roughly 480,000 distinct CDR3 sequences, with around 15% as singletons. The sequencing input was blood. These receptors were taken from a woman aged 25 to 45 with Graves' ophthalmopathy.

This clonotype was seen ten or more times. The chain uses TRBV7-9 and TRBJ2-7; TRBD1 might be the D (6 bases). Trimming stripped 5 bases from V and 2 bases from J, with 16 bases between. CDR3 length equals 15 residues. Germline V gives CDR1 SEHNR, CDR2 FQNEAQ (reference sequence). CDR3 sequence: CASSLMGDTTYEQYF. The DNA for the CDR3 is TGTGCCAGCAGCCTCATGGGGGACACTACCTACGAGCAGTACTTC.

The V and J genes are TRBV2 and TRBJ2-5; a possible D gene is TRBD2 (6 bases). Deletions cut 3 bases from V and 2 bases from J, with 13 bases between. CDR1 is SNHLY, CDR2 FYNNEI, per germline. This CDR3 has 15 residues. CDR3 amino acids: CASSEWRREQETQYF. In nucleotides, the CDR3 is TGTGCCAGCAGTGAGTGGCGGAGGGAACAAGAGACCCAGTACTTC. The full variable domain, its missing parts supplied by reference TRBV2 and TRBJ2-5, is EPEVTQTPSHQVTQMGQEVILRCVPISNHLYFYWYRQILGQKVEFLVSFYNNEISEKSEIFDDQFSVERPDGSNFTLKIRSTKLEDSAMYFCASSEWRREQETQYFGPGTRLLVL.

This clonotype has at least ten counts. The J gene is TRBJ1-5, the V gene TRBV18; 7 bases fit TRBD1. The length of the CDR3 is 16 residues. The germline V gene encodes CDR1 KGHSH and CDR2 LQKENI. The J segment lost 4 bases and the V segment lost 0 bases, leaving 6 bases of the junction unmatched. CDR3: CASSPPGWDSNQPQHF. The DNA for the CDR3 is TGTGCCAGCTCACCACCAGGTTGGGACAGTAATCAGCCCCAGCATTTT.

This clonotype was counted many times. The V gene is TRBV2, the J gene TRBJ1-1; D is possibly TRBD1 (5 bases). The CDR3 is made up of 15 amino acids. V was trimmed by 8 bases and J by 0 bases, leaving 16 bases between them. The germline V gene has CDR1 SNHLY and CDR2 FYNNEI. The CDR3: CASPSGEGMNTEAFF. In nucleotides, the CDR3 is TGTGCCAGCCCCTCGGGTGAGGGGATGAACACTGAAGCTTTCTTT.